The rows below give T cell receptor beta chains drawn from one sample of a study of beta chain features in type 1 diabetes. Assay: immunoSEQ multiplex PCR; the TCRdb copy retains only in-frame clones and omits some. The table records about 230,000 clones, around 10% of them present only once. Material: naive CD4+ T cells from blood. The receptor set was obtained from a woman aged 18-29 years in good health. The CDR3 runs from the conserved cysteine through the conserved F or W. The D gene is left open where the match is weak. Expanded clones get a size class; other rows say once, few or many, or leave the size out.

abundance	d_gene	v_gene	j_gene	CDR3aa
-	TRBD2	TRBV4-1	TRBJ2-1	CASSQERGGTSGSEQFF
few	-	TRBV27	TRBJ1-1	CASSLAGTDRAFF
few	-	TRBV4-1	TRBJ1-2	CASSQDGNYGYTF
few	-	TRBV5-6	TRBJ2-4	CASSLASGSGVNIQYF
few	-	TRBV29-1	TRBJ1-2	CSVEAGRLSYGYTF
-	-	TRBV6-1	TRBJ2-7	CASSASISSYEQYF
few	TRBD1	TRBV6-5	TRBJ1-1	CASSSAQGIFSEAFF
-	-	TRBV18	TRBJ2-5	CASSPLTGLQETQYF
few	-	TRBV9	TRBJ2-3	CASSVEGVRTDTQYF
few	-	TRBV5-1	TRBJ1-1	CASSLGPEVEAFF
-	-	TRBV19	TRBJ1-1	CASSKNSRVAVPEAFF
few	TRBD1	TRBV18	TRBJ1-4	CASSPGTATTNEKLFF
few	TRBD1	TRBV28	TRBJ1-2	CASSNRQGPRGYTF
few	TRBD2	TRBV2	TRBJ2-3	CASIRGRVSTDTQYF
-	TRBD1	TRBV30	TRBJ1-5	CAWSSGTAYSNQPQHF
-	TRBD1	TRBV5-1	TRBJ2-1	CASSEDRGYKQFF
-	-	TRBV29-1	-	CSGGRIEGEQYF
few	TRBD1	TRBV4-1	TRBJ2-2	CASSLRDRVIGAGELFF
few	-	TRBV12-2	TRBJ1-2	CASPAGVPANYGYTF
few	TRBD1	TRBV5-1	TRBJ1-6	CASSSTGGDSPLHF
-	-	TRBV9	TRBJ2-7	CASSVAAGSYEQYF
-	-	TRBV7-9	TRBJ2-6	CASSYSLPGANVLTF
-	TRBD2	TRBV7-6	TRBJ2-1	CASSLVASGSVYNEQFF
-	-	TRBV2	TRBJ1-4	CASGRDNNEKLFF
-	-	TRBV14	TRBJ1-2	CASSQGTVYGYTF
-	-	TRBV6-1	TRBJ2-1	CAAAGQETYNEQFF
-	TRBD2	TRBV27	TRBJ2-3	CASCTGRGASDTQYF